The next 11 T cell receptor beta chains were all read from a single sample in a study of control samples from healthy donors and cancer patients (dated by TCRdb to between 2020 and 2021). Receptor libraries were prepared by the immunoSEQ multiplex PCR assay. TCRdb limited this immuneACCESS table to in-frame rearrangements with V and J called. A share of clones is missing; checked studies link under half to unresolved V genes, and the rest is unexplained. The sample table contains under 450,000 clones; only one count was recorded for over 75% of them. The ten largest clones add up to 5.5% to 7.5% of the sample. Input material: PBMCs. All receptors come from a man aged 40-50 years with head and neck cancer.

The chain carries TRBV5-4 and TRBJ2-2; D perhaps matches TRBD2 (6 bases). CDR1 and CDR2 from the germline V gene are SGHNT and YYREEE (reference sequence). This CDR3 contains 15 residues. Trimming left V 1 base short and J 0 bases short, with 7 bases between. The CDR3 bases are TGTGCCAGCAGCTTGTTAGCGGCGAACACCGGGGAGCTGTTTTTT. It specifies CASSLLAANTGELFF. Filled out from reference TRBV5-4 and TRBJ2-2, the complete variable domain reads ETGVTQSPTHLIKTRGQQVTLRCSSQSGHNTVSWYQQALGQGPQFIFQYYREEENGRGNFPPRFSGLQFPNYSSELNVNALELDDSALYLCASSLLAANTGELFFGEGSRLTVL.

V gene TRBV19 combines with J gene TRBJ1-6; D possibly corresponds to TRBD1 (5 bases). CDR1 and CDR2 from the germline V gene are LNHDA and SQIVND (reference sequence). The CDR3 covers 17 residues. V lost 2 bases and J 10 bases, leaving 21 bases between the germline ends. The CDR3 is CASSISQWGGGGSPLHF. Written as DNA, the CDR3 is TGTGCCAGTAGTATATCGCAGTGGGGGGGAGGCGGGTCACCCCTCCACTTT.

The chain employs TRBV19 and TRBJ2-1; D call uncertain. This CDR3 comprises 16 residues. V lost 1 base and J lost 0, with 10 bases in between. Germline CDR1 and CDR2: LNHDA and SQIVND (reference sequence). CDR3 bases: TGTGCCAGTAGTATAGTCGGCGGCACCTCCTACAATGAGCAGTTCTTC. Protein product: CASSIVGGTSYNEQFF.

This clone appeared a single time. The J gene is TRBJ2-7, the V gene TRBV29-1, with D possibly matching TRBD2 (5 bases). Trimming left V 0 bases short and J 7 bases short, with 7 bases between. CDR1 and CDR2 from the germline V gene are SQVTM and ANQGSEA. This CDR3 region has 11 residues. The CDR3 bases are TGCAGCGTTGAAGATTGGAGGGAGCAGTACTTC. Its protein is CSVEDWREQYF.

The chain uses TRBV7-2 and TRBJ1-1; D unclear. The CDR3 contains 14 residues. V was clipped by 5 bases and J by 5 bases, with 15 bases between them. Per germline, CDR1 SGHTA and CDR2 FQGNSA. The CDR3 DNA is TGTGCCAGCAGCGCAGTTTTTCGAGAGACTGAAGCTTTCTTT. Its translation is CASSAVFRETEAFF.

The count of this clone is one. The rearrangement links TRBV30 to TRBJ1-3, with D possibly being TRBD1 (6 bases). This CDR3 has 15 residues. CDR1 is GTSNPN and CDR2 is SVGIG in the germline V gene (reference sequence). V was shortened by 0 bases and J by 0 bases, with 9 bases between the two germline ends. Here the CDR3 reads CAWSVKGGSGNTIYF. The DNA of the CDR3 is TGTGCCTGGAGTGTGAAGGGGGGCTCTGGAAACACCATATATTTT.

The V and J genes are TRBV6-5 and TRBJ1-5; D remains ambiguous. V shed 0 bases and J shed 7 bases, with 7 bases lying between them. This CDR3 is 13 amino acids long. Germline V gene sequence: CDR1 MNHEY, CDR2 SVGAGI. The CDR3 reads CASSYSPKQPQHF. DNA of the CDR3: TGTGCCAGCAGTTACTCCCCGAAACAGCCCCAGCATTTT.

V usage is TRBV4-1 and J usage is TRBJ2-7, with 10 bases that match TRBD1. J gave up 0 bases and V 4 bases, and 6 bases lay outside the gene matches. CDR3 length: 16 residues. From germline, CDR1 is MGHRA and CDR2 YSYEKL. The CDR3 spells CASSLGQGDYSYEQYF. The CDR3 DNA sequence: TGCGCCAGCAGCCTAGGACAGGGGGACTACTCCTACGAGCAGTACTTC.

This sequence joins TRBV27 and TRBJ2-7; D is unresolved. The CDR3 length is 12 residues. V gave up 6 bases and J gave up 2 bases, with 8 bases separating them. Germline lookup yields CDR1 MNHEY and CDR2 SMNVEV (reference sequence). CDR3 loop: CASSHAAYEQYF. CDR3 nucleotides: TGTGCCAGCAGCCATGCGGCCTACGAGCAGTACTTC.

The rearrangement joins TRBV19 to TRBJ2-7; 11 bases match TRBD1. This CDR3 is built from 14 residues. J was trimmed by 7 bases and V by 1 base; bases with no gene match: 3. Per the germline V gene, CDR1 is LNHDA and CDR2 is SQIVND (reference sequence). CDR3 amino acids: CASSIGRDRGEQYF. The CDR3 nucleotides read TGTGCCAGTAGTATAGGCCGGGACAGGGGGGAGCAGTACTTC.

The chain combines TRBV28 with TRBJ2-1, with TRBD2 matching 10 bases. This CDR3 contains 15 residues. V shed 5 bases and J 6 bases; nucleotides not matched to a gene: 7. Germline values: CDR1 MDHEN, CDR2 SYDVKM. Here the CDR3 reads CASSMPGLASNEQFF. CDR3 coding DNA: TGTGCCAGCAGTATGCCGGGACTAGCGTCCAATGAGCAGTTCTTC.